Listed here are 3 T cell receptor beta chains from one sample, sequenced in a study of blood T cell repertoires in COVID-19. The protocol was immunoSEQ multiplex PCR, while the TCRdb copy is restricted to in-frame clones and leaves out a portion. This table holds about 480,000 clones, 88% found once. Material for sequencing was PBMCs or T cells enriched from blood (not recorded which). The receptors come from a woman aged 40 to 55 who had recovered from COVID-19.

V and J are TRBV19 and TRBJ1-1; maybe TRBD1 (5 bases). V was cut by 7 bases and J by 3 bases, with 12 bases left in between. This CDR3 has 13 residues. Germline CDR1 LNHDA, CDR2 SQIVND (reference sequence). CDR3 protein: CASNQGRDTEAFF. DNA for the CDR3: TGTGCCAGTAATCAGGGAAGGGACACTGAAGCTTTCTTT.

The chain recombines TRBV28 with TRBJ2-2, with TRBD2 matching 8 bases. The V gene end was trimmed by 1 base and the J gene end by 1 base; junction bases not matched to a gene: 2. The germline gives CDR1 MDHEN, CDR2 SYDVKM. CDR3 length: 16 residues. CDR3 coding DNA: TGTGCCAGCAGTTTATCGGGACTAGGGAACACCGGGGAGCTGTTTTTT. This gives the protein CASSLSGLGNTGELFF.

This clone came up a few times. For the CDR3, the DNA is TGTGCCAGCAGTCATTCCGTAAACAGGAACTCGAACACTGAAGCTTTCTTT. Amino acids: CASSHSVNRNSNTEAFF. This sequence joins TRBV6-2 or TRBV6-3 and TRBJ1-1; perhaps TRBD1 as D (5 bases). The germline V gene encodes CDR1 MNHEY and CDR2 SVGEGT. Trimming stripped 5 bases from V and 1 base from J, with 20 bases between. The CDR3 is 17 amino acids.